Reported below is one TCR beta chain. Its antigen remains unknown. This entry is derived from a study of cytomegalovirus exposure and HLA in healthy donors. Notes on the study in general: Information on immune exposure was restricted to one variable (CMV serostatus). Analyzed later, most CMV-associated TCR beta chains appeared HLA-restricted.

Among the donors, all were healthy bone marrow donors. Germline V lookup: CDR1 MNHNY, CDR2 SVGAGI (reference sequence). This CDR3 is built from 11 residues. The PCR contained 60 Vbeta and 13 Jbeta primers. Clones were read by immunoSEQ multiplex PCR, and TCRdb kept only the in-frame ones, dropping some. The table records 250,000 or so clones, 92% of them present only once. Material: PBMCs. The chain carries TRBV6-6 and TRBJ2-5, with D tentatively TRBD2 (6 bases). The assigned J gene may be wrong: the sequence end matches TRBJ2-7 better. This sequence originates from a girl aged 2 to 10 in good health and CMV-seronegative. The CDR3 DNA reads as TGTGCCAGCAGAGCGGGCTACGAGCAGTACTTC. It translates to CASRAGYEQYF.